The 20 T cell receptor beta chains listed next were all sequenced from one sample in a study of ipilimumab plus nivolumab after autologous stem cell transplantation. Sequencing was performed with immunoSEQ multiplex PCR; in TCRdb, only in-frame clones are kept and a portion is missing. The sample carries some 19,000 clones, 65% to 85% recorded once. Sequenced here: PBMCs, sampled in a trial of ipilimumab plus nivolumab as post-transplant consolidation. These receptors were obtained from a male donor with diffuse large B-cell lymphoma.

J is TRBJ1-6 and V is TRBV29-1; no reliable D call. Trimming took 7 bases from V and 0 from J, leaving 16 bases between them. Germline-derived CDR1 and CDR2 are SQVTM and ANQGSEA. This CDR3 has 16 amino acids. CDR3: CSAPVPLSSYNSPLHF. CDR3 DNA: TGCAGCGCCCCGGTCCCCCTCAGCTCCTATAATTCACCCCTCCACTTT.

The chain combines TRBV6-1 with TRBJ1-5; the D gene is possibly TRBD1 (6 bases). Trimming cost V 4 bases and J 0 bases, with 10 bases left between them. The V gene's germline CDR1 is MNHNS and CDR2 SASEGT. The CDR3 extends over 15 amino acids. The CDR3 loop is CASSAGTYSNQPQHF. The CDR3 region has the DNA TGTGCCAGCAGTGCCGGGACATATAGCAATCAGCCCCAGCATTTT.

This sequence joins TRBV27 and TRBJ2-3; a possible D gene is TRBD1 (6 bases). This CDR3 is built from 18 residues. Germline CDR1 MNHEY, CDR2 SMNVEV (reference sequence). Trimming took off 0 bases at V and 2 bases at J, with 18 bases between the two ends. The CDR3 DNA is TGTGCCAGCAGTTTATCTCCTCCCTTCCGGGACACCACAGATACGCAGTATTTT. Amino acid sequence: CASSLSPPFRDTTDTQYF.

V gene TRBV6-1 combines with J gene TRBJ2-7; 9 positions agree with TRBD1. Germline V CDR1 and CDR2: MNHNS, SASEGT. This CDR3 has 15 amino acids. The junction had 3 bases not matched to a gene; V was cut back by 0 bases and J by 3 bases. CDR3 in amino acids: CASSEAETGGYEQYF. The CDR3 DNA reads TGTGCCAGCAGTGAAGCCGAGACAGGGGGCTACGAGCAGTACTTC.

CDR3 region: CASSAASGANVLTF. The CDR3 DNA is TGTGCCAGCAGCGCTGCGTCTGGGGCCAACGTCCTGACTTTC. The J gene is TRBJ2-6, the V gene TRBV9; no definite D call. Trimming shortened V by 3 bases and J by 1 base, and 5 bases separated the two germline ends. This CDR3 has 14 residues. Germline CDR1 and CDR2: SGDLS and YYNGEE.

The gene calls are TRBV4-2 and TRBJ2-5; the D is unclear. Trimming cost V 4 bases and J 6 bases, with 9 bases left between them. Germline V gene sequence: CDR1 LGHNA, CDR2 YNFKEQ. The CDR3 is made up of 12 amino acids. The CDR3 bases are TGTGCCAGCAGCCCAGGCAGGAAGACCCAGTACTTC. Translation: CASSPGRKTQYF.

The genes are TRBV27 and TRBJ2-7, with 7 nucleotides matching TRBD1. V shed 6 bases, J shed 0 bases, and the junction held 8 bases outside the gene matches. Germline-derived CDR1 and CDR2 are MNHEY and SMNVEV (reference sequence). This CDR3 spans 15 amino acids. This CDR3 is CASRSVRDSSYEQYF. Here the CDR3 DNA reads TGTGCCAGCAGATCCGTCCGGGACAGCTCCTACGAGCAGTACTTC.

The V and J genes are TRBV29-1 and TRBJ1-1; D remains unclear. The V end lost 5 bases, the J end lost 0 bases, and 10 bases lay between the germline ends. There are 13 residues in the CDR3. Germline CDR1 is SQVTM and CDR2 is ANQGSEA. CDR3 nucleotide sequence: TGCAGCGTTCGCAAGGAGATGAACACTGAAGCTTTCTTT. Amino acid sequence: CSVRKEMNTEAFF.

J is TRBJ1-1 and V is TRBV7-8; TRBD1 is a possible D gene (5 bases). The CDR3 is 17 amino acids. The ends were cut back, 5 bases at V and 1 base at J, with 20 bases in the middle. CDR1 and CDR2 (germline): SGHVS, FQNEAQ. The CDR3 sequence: CASSQRLDMYENTEAFF. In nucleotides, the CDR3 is TGTGCCAGCAGCCAACGACTGGACATGTACGAGAACACTGAAGCTTTCTTT.

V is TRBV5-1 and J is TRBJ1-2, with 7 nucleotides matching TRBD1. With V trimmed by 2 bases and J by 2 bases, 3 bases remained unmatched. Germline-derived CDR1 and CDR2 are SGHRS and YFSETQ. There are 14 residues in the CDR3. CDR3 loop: CASSFGDSNYGYTF. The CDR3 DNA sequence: TGCGCCAGCAGCTTCGGGGACAGCAACTATGGCTACACCTTC. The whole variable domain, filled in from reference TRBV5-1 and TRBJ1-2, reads KAGVTQTPRYLIKTRGQQVTLSCSPISGHRSVSWYQQTPGQGLQFLFEYFSETQRNKGNFPGRFSGRQFSNSRSEMNVSTLELGDSALYLCASSFGDSNYGYTFGSGTRLTVV.

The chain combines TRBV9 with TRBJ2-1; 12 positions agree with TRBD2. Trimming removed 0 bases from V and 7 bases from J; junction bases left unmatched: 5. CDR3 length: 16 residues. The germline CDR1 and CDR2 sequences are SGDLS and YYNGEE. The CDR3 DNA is TGTGCCAGCAGCGTAGAACTAGCGGGGGGCGGAAATGAGCAGTTCTTC. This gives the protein CASSVELAGGGNEQFF.

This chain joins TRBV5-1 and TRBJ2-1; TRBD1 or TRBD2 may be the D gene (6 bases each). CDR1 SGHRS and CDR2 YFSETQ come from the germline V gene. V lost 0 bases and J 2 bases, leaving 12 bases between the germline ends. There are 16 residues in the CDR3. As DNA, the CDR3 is TGCGCCAGCAGCTTGGGAGGGGGGACAACCTACAATGAGCAGTTCTTC. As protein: CASSLGGGTTYNEQFF.

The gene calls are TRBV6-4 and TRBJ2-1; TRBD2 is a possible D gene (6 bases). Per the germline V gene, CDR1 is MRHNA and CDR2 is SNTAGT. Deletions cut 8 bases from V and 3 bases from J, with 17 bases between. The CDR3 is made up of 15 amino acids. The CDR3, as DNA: TGTGCCAGCCGCGTCGCGGGGACGATCTACAATGAGCAGTTCTTC. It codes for CASRVAGTIYNEQFF.

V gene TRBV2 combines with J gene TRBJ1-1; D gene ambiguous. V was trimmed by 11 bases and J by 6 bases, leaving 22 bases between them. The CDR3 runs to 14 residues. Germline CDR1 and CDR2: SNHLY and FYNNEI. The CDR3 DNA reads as TGTGCCGGCCGGCGGCAGGCTGACGCCGCTGAAGCTTTCTTT. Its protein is CAGRRQADAAEAFF. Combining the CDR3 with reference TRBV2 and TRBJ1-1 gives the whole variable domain EPEVTQTPSHQVTQMGQEVILRCVPISNHLYFYWYRQILGQKVEFLVSFYNNEISEKSEIFDDQFSVERPDGSNFTLKIRSTKLEDSAMYFCAGRRQADAAEAFFGQGTRLTVV.

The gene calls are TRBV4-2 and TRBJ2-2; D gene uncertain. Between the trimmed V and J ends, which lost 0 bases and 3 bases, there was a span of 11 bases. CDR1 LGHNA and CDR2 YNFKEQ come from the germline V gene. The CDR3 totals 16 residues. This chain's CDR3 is CASSQEGRAYTGELFF. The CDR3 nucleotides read TGTGCCAGCAGCCAAGAGGGTCGCGCGTACACCGGGGAGCTGTTTTTT.

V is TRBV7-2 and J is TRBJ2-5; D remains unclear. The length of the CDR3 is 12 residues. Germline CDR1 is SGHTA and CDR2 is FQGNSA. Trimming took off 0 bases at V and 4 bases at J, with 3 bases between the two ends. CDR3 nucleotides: TGTGCCAGCAGCTTAGCCGGAGAGACCCAGTACTTC. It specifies CASSLAGETQYF.

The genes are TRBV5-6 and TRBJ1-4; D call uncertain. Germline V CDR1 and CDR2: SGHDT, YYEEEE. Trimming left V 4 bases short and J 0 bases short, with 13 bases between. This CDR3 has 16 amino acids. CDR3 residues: CASSRFTYATNEKLFF. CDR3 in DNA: TGTGCCAGCAGCCGATTCACGTATGCAACTAATGAAAAACTGTTTTTT.

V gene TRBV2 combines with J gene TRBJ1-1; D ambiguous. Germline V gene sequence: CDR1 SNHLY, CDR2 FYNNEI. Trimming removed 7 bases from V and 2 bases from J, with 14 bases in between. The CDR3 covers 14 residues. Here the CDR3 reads CASNRVTGNTEAFF. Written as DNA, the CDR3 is TGTGCCAGCAACCGCGTGACGGGTAACACTGAAGCTTTCTTT.

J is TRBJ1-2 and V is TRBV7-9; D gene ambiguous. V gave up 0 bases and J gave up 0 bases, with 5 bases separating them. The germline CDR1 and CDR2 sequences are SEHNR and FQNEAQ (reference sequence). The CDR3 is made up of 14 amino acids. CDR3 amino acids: CASSLAQANYGYTF. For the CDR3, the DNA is TGTGCCAGCAGCTTAGCGCAGGCTAACTATGGCTACACCTTC.

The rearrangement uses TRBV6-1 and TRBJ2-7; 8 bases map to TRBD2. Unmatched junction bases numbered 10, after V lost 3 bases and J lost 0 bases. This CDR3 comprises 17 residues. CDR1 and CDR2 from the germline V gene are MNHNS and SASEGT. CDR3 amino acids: CASSEPDERGLSYEQYF. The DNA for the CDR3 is TGTGCCAGCAGTGAGCCGGACGAGCGGGGGCTCTCCTACGAGCAGTACTTC.